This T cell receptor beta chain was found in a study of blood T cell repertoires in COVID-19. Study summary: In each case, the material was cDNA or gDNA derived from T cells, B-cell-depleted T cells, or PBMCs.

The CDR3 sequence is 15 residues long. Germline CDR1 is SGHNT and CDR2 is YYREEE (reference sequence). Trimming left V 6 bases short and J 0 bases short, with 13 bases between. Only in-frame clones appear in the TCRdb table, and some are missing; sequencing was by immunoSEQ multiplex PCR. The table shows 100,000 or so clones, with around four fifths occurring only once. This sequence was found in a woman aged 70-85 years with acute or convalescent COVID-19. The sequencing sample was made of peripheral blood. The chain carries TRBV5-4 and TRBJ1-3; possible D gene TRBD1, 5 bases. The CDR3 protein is CASTAQGSSGNTIYF. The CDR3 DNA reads TGTGCCAGCACCGCGCAGGGTAGCTCTGGAAACACCATATATTTT.